This T cell receptor (beta chain) was obtained from a study of PD-1 blockade in classical Hodgkin lymphoma. Findings of the study overall: Nothing has yet pinned down what causes the repertoire differences, possibly disease activity or prior therapy. When set against healthy donors, newly diagnosed patients were reported to show lower baseline TCR diversity.

To note about this clone: No antigen is known for it.

Time point here: newly diagnosed, previously untreated cHL patient sample. Using immunoSEQ multiplex PCR, the repertoire was profiled, and TCRdb retains in-frame clones only, with some absent. The sample contains about 15,000 clones, about 83% of which appear only once. The clonotype was recovered from a human donor with classical Hodgkin lymphoma. The sample comprised peripheral blood mononuclear cells (PBMCs).

CDR3 coding DNA: TGTGCCAGCAGCGTTAGCTCCAGGGGACTCACCGGGGAGCTGTTTTTT. The encoded protein is CASSVSSRGLTGELFF. J is TRBJ2-2 and V is TRBV9; D tentatively reads TRBD1 or TRBD2 (6 bases each). V lost 2 bases, J lost 4 bases, and 15 bases lay in between. This CDR3 spans 16 amino acids. Germline V lookup: CDR1 SGDLS, CDR2 YYNGEE.